This T cell receptor (beta chain) was identified in a study of blood T cell repertoires in COVID-19. For the study at large: From T cells, B-cell-depleted T cells, or PBMCs came the material, which was cDNA or gDNA.

The sample holds a few counts of this clone. Other DNA sequences in the sample encode the same CDR3. Original analysis: Estimation of nucleated cell counts relied on the amplification of reference gene primers. Method: immunoSEQ multiplex PCR; TCRdb's copy keeps in-frame clones and lacks some. The DNA gave D and trimming, while V, J and clone size come from that table. The table records about 210,000 clones, 80% to 90% of them present only once. Participants were aged about 18 to 100 years, lived in roughly 25 US areas, and enrolled virtually. Each participant's cohort was designated according to participant-reported clinical history. Per germline, CDR1 MDHEN and CDR2 SYDVKM. J was trimmed by 4 bases and V by 5 bases; bases with no gene match: 3. The length of the CDR3 is 14 residues.

Source material: PBMCs or T cells enriched from blood (not recorded which). The source of this sequence is a man aged 18 to 30 with acute COVID-19. This chain connects TRBV28 to TRBJ1-2, with 11 bases identical to TRBD1. The CDR3 sequence: CASSLGQGVYGYTF. The CDR3 DNA reads TGTGCCAGCAGTCTGGGACAGGGGGTCTATGGCTACACCTTC.